These 7 T cell receptor beta chains originate from one sample sequenced in a study of technical replicates of blood from a few donors. Sequencing used immunoSEQ multiplex PCR; TCRdb keeps in-frame clones, though not all of them. The sample comprises approximately 70,000 clones, approximately 92% of which are singletons, and approximately 0.4% rests with the top ten. The specimen sequenced was T cells isolated from PBMCs. Source of these receptors: a human donor in good health.

The CDR3 loop reads CASIPGQENNEQFF. The CDR3 nucleotides are TGTGCCAGCATCCCGGGACAAGAGAACAATGAGCAGTTCTTC. The V gene is TRBV2, the J gene TRBJ2-1, with a possible D match to TRBD1 (6 bases). Trimming took 7 bases from V and 5 from J, leaving 15 bases between them. Germline loops: CDR1 SNHLY, CDR2 FYNNEI. CDR3 length: 14 amino acids.

V is TRBV11-1 and J is TRBJ1-1; no reliable D call. V shed 1 base and J shed 4 bases, with 7 bases lying between them. This CDR3 is 13 amino acids long. Germline V gene data show CDR1 as SGHAT and CDR2 as FQDESV (reference sequence). The CDR3 nucleotides are TGTGCCAGCAGCTTAGAAGCCCTCACTGAAGCTTTCTTT. Its translation is CASSLEALTEAFF.

This chain joins TRBV10-3 and TRBJ1-5; D ambiguous. The CDR3 has 13 amino acids. V lost 3 bases and J 6 bases, leaving 9 bases between the germline ends. CDR1 and CDR2 (germline): ENHRY, SYGVKD. CDR3 amino acids: CAISDSGSQPQHF. As DNA, the CDR3 is TGTGCCATCAGTGATTCGGGTTCTCAGCCCCAGCATTTT.

The J gene is TRBJ2-2, the V gene TRBV6-5, with TRBD1 matching over 8 bases. Germline trimming cut 5 bases from V and 3 bases from J; bases unmatched to any gene: 5. The germline CDR1 and CDR2 sequences are MNHEY and SVGAGI. The CDR3 has 15 residues. The CDR3 bases are TGTGCCAGCAGTCGGACAGGGCCTGACACCGGGGAGCTGTTTTTT. The encoded protein is CASSRTGPDTGELFF.

V and J are TRBV5-4 and TRBJ2-2, with D maybe TRBD2 (6 bases). Per germline, CDR1 SGHNT and CDR2 YYREEE (reference sequence). V lost 0 bases, J lost 7 bases, and 10 bases lay in between. The CDR3 is 14 amino acids. Here the CDR3 DNA reads TGTGCCAGCAGCTTGGGGGGACTTGACGGGGAGCTGTTTTTT. Amino acid sequence: CASSLGGLDGELFF.

This sequence joins TRBV30 and TRBJ1-5; a weak D match, TRBD1 (6 bases). CDR1 GTSNPN and CDR2 SVGIG come from the germline V gene (reference sequence). The CDR3 loop spans 13 amino acids. Trimming took 4 bases from V and 5 from J, leaving 12 bases between them. In nucleotides, the CDR3 is TGTGCCTGGACTGTGGGGGCAGATCAGCCCCAGCATTTT. Translation: CAWTVGADQPQHF.

The chain couples TRBV4-1 to TRBJ1-4; 9 nucleotides line up with TRBD1. CDR1 is MGHRA and CDR2 is YSYEKL in the germline V gene. J lost 6 bases, V lost 5 bases, and 7 bases had no gene match. The CDR3 length is 15 residues. CDR3 sequence: CASSTRTGEDEKLFF. The CDR3, as DNA: TGCGCCAGCAGCACCCGGACAGGGGAAGATGAAAAACTGTTTTTT.